The 14 T cell receptor beta chains reported below all come from one sample, sequenced in a study of T cells after yellow fever vaccination. TCRdb fed the 5' RACE reads into MiXCR, producing one record per CDR3 protein. The sample includes more than 300,000 distinct CDR3 sequences, around 7% of them seen just once. The material was PBMCs, obtained approximately 40 days after the first yellow fever vaccination. The receptors were gathered from a man aged 18-30 years who received the YFV17D yellow fever vaccine.

V usage is TRBV5-1 and J usage is TRBJ1-2; a weak D match, TRBD1 (6 bases). The CDR3 has 15 residues. CDR1 and CDR2 (germline): SGHRS, YFSETQ. V shed 4 bases and J shed 8 bases, with 21 bases lying between them. This CDR3 reads CASSPGSVQGHGYTF. The CDR3 region has the DNA TGCGCCAGCAGCCCCGGGTCAGTACAGGGCCACGGCTACACCTTC.

The sample holds a few counts of this clonotype. The J gene is TRBJ1-6, the V gene TRBV2; 11 nucleotides align to TRBD1. Trimming cost V 7 bases and J 7 bases; bases outside gene matches: 3. The CDR3 totals 14 residues. Germline values: CDR1 SNHLY, CDR2 FYNNEI. The CDR3 DNA is TGTGCCAGCATCCGGGACAGGGGGAATTCACCCCTCCACTTT. Translated, it gives CASIRDRGNSPLHF.

This clonotype has at least ten counts. This rearrangement joins TRBV7-9 to TRBJ2-1; no clear D gene. The V gene lost 7 bases and the J gene lost 5 bases, with 15 bases spanning the gap. Germline V gene data show CDR1 as SEHNR and CDR2 as FQNEAQ (reference sequence). The CDR3 is 14 residues long. CDR3 nucleotide sequence: TGTGCCAGCATTCGAAGTGGCGGAAACAATGAGCAGTTCTTC. Its translation is CASIRSGGNNEQFF. The whole variable domain, filled in from reference TRBV7-9 and TRBJ2-1, reads DTGVSQNPRHKITKRGQNVTFRCDPISEHNRLYWYRQTLGQGPEFLTYFQNEAQLEKSRLLSDRFSAERPKGSFSTLEIQRTEQGDSAMYLCASIRSGGNNEQFFGPGTRLTVL.

DNA of the CDR3: TGTGCCAGCAGTTGGGTGGGGAGAGGAACTGAAGCTTTCTTT. Translating it yields CASSWVGRGTEAFF. This chain links TRBV6-2 or TRBV6-3 with TRBJ1-1; no definite D call. Germline lookup yields CDR1 MNHEY and CDR2 SVGEGT. Trimming removed 4 bases at V and 5 bases at J, with 14 bases between. CDR3 length: 14 amino acids.

This chain uses TRBV6-5 with TRBJ2-5, with 12 bases fitting TRBD2. The CDR3 consists of 16 residues. The V segment lost 0 bases and the J segment 4 bases; nucleotides outside the gene matches: 3. Germline CDR1 MNHEY, CDR2 SVGAGI. CDR3 in amino acids: CASSYSTGLAGETQYF. CDR3 DNA: TGTGCCAGCAGTTACTCGACGGGACTAGCGGGAGAGACCCAGTACTTC.

The chain joins TRBV4-3 to TRBJ1-6; D possibly corresponds to TRBD1 (5 bases). CDR1 LGHNA and CDR2 YSLEER come from the germline V gene. Trimming removed 7 bases from V and 5 bases from J, with 9 bases in between. CDR3 size: 13 residues. As DNA, the CDR3 is TGCGCCAGCAATGGAGGGGATAATTCACCCCTCCACTTT. It translates to CASNGGDNSPLHF.

This chain links TRBV11-2 with TRBJ2-5, with 7 nucleotides matching TRBD2. V lost 5 bases and J lost 5; bases outside the gene matches: 17. The CDR3 loop spans 17 amino acids. Germline V gene data show CDR1 as SGHAT and CDR2 as FQNNGV. CDR3 residues: CASSDSARTRVLETQYF. As DNA, the CDR3 is TGTGCCAGCAGCGATAGTGCTCGGACTAGGGTATTGGAGACCCAGTACTTC. The entire variable domain, with the rest obtained from reference TRBV11-2 and TRBJ2-5, is as follows: EAGVAQSPRYKIIEKRQSVAFWCNPISGHATLYWYQQILGQGPKLLIQFQNNGVVDDSQLPKDRFSAERLKGVDSTLKIQPAKLEDSAVYLCASSDSARTRVLETQYFGPGTRLLVL.

This clonotype appeared a few times. The chain links TRBV5-1 to TRBJ2-3; 7 bases match TRBD2. There are 15 residues in the CDR3. From germline, CDR1 is SGHRS and CDR2 YFSETQ. With 4 bases clipped from V and 6 bases from J, the junction kept 11 bases outside the gene matches. Here the CDR3 reads CASSPISGAWDTQYF. CDR3 DNA sequence: TGCGCCAGCAGCCCGATCAGCGGGGCTTGGGATACGCAGTATTTT.

This clonotype was seen only a few times. The V and J genes are TRBV24-1 and TRBJ1-1; weak D call: TRBD1 (6 bases). Germline V gene data show CDR1 as KGHDR and CDR2 as SFDVKD. The CDR3 is 12 amino acids. The CDR3 here is CAAGGGGTEAFF. CDR3 DNA: TGTGCGGCCGGGGGGGGCGGGACTGAAGCTTTCTTT.

There are a few counts of this clonotype. The chain links TRBV5-1 to TRBJ2-1, with 9 bases lining up with TRBD1. CDR3 length: 15 residues. CDR1 and CDR2 (germline): SGHRS, YFSETQ. The V segment lost 3 bases and the J segment 10 bases; nucleotides outside the gene matches: 11. In nucleotides, the CDR3 is TGCGCCAGCAGCTCGCAACAGGGGGCGCATGGCGAGCAGTTCTTC. This translates into CASSSQQGAHGEQFF.

A few counts support this clonotype. The chain combines TRBV5-1 with TRBJ2-7, with D perhaps given as TRBD1 or TRBD2 (6 bases each). From germline, CDR1 is SGHRS and CDR2 YFSETQ. The V gene lost 4 bases and the J gene lost 5 bases, with 16 bases spanning the gap. The CDR3 loop spans 14 amino acids. The CDR3 is CASSALGGGHEQYF. CDR3 DNA: TGCGCCAGCAGCGCCCTGGGGGGCGGCCACGAGCAGTACTTC.

The V and J genes are TRBV12-3 or TRBV12-4 and TRBJ2-1, with unresolved D. This CDR3 is 14 amino acids long. Trimming took off 7 bases at V and 3 bases at J, with 13 bases between the two ends. The CDR3 spells CASTLDKYYNEQFF. CDR3 nucleotides: TGTGCCAGCACTCTCGACAAGTACTACAATGAGCAGTTCTTC.

This clonotype was detected only a few times. The chain links TRBV11-3 to TRBJ2-2, with 14 bases fitting TRBD2. The junction had 13 bases not matched to a gene; V was cut back by 1 base and J by 6 bases. CDR3 length: 20 amino acids. The germline V gene has CDR1 SGHNT and CDR2 YENEEA. CDR3 coding DNA: TGTGCCAGCAGCTTAGGGGTATTGACTAGCGGGGGGGCCTGGGCCGGGGAGCTGTTTTTT. Its protein product is CASSLGVLTSGGAWAGELFF.

This chain connects TRBV3-1 to TRBJ2-1; D is perhaps TRBD1 or TRBD2 (5 bases each). The length of the CDR3 is 15 residues. Between the trimmed V and J ends, which lost 0 bases and 10 bases, there was a span of 16 bases. Germline values: CDR1 LGHDT, CDR2 YNNKEL (reference sequence). DNA for the CDR3: TGTGCCAGCAGCCAAGATGCGACCGGGGCCCACGAGCAGTTCTTC. Translation: CASSQDATGAHEQFF.